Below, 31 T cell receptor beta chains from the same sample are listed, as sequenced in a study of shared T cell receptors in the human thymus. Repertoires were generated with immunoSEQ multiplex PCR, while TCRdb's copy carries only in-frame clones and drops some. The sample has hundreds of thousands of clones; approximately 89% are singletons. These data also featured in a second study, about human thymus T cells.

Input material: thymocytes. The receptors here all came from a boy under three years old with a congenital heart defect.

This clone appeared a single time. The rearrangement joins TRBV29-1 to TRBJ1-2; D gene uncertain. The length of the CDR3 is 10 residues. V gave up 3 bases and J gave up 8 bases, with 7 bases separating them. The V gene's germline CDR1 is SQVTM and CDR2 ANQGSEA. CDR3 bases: TGCAGCGTTGAGGTACAGGGCTACACCTTC. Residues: CSVEVQGYTF.

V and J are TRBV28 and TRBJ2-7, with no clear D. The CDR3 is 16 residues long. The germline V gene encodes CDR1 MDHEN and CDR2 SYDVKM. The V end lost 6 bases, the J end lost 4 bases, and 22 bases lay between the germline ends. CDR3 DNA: TGTGCCAGCAGCCCCCCGACACCGTCCCAATCTTACGAGCAGTACTTC. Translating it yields CASSPPTPSQSYEQYF.

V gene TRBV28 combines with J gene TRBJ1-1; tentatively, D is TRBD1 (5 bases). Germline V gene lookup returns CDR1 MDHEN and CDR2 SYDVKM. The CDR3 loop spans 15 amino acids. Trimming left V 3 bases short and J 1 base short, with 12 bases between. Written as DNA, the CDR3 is TGTGCCAGCAGTTTTCGGACAAGAAGGAACACTGAAGCTTTCTTT. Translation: CASSFRTRRNTEAFF.

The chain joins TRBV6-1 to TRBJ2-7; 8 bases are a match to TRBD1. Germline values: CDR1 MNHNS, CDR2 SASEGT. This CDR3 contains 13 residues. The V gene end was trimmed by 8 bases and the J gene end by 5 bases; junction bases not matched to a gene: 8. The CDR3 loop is CASYQGASDEQYF. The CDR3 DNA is TGTGCCAGCTATCAGGGGGCGTCAGACGAGCAGTACTTC.

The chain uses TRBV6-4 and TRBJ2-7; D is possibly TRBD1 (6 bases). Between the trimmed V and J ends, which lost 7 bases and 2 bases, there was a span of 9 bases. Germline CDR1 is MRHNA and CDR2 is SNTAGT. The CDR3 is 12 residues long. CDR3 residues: CASNRVPYEQYF. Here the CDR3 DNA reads TGTGCCAGCAACAGGGTCCCCTACGAGCAGTACTTC.

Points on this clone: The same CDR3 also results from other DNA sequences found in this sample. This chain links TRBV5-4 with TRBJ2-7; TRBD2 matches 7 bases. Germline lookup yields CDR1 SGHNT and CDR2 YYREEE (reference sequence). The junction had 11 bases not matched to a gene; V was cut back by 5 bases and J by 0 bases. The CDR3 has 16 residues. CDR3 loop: CASSSRPGGGSYEQYF. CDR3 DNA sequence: TGTGCCAGCAGTTCCCGTCCGGGGGGTGGCTCCTACGAGCAGTACTTC.

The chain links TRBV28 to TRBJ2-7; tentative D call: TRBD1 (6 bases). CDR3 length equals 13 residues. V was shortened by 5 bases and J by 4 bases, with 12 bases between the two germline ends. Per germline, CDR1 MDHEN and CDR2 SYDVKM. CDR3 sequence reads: CASSPNREYEQYF. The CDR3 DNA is TGTGCCAGCAGTCCAAACAGGGAGTACGAGCAGTACTTC.

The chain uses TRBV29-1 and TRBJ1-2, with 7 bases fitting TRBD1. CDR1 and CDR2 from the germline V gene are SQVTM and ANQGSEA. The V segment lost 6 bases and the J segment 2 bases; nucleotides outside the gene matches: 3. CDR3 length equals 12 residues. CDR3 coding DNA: TGCAGCGTGGGACAGAAAAACTATGGCTACACCTTC. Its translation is CSVGQKNYGYTF.

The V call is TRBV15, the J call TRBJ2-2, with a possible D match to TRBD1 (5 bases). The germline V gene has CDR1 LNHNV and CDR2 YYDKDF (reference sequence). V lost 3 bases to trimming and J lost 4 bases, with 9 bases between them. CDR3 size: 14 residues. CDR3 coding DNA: TGTGCCACCAGCAGTCAGGGCAGCACCGGGGAGCTGTTTTTT. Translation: CATSSQGSTGELFF.

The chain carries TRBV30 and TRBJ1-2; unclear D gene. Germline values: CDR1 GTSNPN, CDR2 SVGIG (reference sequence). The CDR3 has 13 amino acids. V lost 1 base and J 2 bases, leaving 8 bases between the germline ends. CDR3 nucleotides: TGTGCCTGGAGTGCCTGGCAGAACTATGGCTACACCTTC. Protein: CAWSAWQNYGYTF.

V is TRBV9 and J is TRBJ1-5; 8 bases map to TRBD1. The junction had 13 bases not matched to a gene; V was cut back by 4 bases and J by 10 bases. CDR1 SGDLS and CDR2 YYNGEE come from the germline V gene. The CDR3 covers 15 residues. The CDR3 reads CASSPEDRADRPQHF. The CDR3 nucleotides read TGTGCCAGCAGCCCAGAGGACAGGGCAGATCGTCCCCAGCATTTT.

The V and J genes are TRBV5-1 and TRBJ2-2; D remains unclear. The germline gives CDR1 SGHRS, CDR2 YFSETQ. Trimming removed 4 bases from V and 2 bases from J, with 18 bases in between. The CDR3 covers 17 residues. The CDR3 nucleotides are TGCGCCAGCAGCCCCGGCCCTCGGGTCCCAAACACCGGGGAGCTGTTTTTT. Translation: CASSPGPRVPNTGELFF.

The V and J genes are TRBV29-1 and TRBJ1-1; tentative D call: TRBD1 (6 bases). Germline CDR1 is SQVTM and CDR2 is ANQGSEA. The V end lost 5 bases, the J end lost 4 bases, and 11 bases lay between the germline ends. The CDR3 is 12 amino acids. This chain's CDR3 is CSVSGVGTEAFF. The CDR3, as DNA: TGCAGCGTTTCAGGGGTGGGCACTGAAGCTTTCTTT.

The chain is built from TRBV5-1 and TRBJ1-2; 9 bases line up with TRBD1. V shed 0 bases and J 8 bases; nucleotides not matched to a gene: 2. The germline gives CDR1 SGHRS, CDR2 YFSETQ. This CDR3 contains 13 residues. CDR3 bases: TGCGCCAGCAGCTTGGACAGGGGGCGAGGCTACACCTTC. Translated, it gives CASSLDRGRGYTF.

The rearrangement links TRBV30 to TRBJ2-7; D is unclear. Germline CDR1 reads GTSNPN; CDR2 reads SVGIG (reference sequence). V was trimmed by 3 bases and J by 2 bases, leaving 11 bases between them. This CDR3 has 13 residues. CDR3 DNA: TGTGCCTGGAGCGGTCAAACCCCCTACGAGCAGTACTTC. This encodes CAWSGQTPYEQYF.

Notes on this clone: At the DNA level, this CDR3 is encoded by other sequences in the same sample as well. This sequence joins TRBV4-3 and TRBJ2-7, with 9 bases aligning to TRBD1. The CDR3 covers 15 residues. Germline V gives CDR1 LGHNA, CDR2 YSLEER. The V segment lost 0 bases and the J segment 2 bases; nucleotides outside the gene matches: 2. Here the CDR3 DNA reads TGCGCCAGCAGCCAAGAAAGGGACAGGGCCTACGAGCAGTACTTC. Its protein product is CASSQERDRAYEQYF.

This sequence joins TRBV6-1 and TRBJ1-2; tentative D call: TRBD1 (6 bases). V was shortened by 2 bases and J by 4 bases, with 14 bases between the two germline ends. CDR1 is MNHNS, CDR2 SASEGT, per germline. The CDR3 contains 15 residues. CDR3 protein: CASSEFRQGFYGYTF. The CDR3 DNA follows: TGTGCCAGCAGTGAATTCAGGCAGGGGTTCTATGGCTACACCTTC.

CDR3 in amino acids: CASSSNDTVYEQYF. The DNA for the CDR3 is TGTGCCAGCAGCTCCAACGACACAGTCTACGAGCAGTACTTC. This chain joins TRBV6-6 and TRBJ2-7, with unresolved D. Germline loops: CDR1 MNHNY, CDR2 SVGAGI (reference sequence). This CDR3 contains 14 residues. The V end was cut by 6 bases, the J end by 3 bases, with 15 bases between.

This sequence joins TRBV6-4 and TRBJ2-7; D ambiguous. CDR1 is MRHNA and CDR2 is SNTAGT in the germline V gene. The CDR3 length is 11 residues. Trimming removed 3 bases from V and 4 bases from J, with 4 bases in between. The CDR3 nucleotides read TGTGCCAGCAGTGATCCTTACGAGCAGTACTTC. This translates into CASSDPYEQYF.

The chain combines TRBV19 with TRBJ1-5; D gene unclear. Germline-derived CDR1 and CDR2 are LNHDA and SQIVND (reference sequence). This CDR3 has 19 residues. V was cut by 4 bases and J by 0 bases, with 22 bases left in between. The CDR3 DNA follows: TGTGCCAGTAGTAGTCGATGGGAGCCGATTGGTTATAGCAATCAGCCCCAGCATTTT. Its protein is CASSSRWEPIGYSNQPQHF.

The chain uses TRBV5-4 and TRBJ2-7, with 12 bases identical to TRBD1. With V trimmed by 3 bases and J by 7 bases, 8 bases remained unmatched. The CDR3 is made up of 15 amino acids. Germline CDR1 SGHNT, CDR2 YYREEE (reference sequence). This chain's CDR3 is CASSWDRGRAWEQYF. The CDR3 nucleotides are TGTGCCAGCAGCTGGGACAGGGGGCGCGCGTGGGAGCAGTACTTC. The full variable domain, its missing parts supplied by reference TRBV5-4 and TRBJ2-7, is ETGVTQSPTHLIKTRGQQVTLRCSSQSGHNTVSWYQQALGQGPQFIFQYYREEENGRGNFPPRFSGLQFPNYSSELNVNALELDDSALYLCASSWDRGRAWEQYFGPGTRLTVT.

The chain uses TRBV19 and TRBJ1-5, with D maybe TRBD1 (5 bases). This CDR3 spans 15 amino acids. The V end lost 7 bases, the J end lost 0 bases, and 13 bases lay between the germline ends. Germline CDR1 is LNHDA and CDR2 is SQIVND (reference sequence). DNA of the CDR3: TGTGCCAGTAAGACAGACCTTTATAGCAATCAGCCCCAGCATTTT. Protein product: CASKTDLYSNQPQHF.

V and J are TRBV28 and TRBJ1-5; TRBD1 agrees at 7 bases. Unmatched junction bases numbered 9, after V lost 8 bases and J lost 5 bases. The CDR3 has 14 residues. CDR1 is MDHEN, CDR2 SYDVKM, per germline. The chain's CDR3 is CASQDRIKHQPQHF. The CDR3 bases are TGTGCCAGCCAGGACAGGATCAAGCATCAGCCCCAGCATTTT.

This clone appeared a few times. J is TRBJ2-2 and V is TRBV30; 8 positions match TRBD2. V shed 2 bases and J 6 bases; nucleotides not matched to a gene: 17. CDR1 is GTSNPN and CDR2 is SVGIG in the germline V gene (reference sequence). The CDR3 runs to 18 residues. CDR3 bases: TGTGCCTGGAGTAGGACATCAGTAACCGGGACTAGTCCCGGGGAGCTGTTTTTT. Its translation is CAWSRTSVTGTSPGELFF.

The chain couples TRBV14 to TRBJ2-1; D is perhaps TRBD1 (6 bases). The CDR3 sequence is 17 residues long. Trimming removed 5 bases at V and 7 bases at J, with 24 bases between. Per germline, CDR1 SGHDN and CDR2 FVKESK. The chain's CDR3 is CASSSSRGKVGSNEQFF. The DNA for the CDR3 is TGTGCCAGCAGCTCCTCTAGGGGGAAGGTCGGCAGTAATGAGCAGTTCTTC.

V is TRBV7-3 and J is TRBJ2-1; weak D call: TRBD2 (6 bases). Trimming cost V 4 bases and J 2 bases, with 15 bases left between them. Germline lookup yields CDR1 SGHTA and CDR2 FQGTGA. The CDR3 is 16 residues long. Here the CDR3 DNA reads TGTGCCAGCAGCTCCGCGGGGACCGGGCCCTACAATGAGCAGTTCTTC. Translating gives CASSSAGTGPYNEQFF.

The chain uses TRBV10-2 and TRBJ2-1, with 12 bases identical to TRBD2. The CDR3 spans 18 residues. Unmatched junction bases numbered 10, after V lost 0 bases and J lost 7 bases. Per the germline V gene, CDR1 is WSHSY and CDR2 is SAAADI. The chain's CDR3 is CASSESGTLAGGGNEQFF. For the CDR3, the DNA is TGCGCCAGCAGTGAGTCCGGAACACTAGCGGGAGGAGGTAATGAGCAGTTCTTC.

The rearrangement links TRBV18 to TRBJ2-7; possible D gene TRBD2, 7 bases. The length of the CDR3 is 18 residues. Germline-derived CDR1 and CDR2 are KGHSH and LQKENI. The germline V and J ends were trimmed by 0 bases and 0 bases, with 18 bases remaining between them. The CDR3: CASSPPPRSGGLSYEQYF. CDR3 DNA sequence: TGTGCCAGCTCACCACCGCCCCGCTCCGGGGGGCTCTCCTACGAGCAGTACTTC.

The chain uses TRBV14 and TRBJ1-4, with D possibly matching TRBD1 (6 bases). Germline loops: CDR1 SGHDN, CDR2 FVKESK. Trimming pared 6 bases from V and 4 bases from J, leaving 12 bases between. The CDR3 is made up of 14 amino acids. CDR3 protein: CASRRGGLNEKLFF. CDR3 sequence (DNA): TGTGCCAGCAGAAGGGGGGGACTTAATGAAAAACTGTTTTTT. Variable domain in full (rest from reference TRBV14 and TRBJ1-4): EAGVTQFPSHSVIEKGQTVTLRCDPISGHDNLYWYRRVMGKEIKFLLHFVKESKQDESGMPNNRFLAERTGGTYSTLKVQPAELEDSGVYFCASRRGGLNEKLFFGSGTQLSVL.

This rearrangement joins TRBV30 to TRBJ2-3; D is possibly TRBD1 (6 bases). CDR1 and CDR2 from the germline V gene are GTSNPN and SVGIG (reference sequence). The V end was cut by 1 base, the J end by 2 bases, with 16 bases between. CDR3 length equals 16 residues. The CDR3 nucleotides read TGTGCCTGGAGTGACGAAGGACAGAACCTCACAGATACGCAGTATTTT. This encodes CAWSDEGQNLTDTQYF. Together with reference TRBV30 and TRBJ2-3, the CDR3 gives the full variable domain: SQTIHQWPATLVQPVGSPLSLECTVEGTSNPNLYWYRQAAGRGLQLLFYSVGIGQISSEVPQNLSASRPQDRQFILSSKKLLLSDSGFYLCAWSDEGQNLTDTQYFGPGTRLTVL.

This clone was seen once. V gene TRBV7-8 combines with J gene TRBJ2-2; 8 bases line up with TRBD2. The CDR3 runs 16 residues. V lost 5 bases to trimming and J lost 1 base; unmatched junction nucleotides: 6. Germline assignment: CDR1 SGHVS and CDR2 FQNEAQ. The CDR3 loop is CASSPQRGLNTGELFF. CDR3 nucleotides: TGTGCCAGCAGCCCTCAGCGGGGGCTGAACACCGGGGAGCTGTTTTTT.